This T cell receptor (beta chain) came from a study of shared clonotypes between healthy human individuals (dated by TCRdb to 2020 to 2021). About the investigation overall: The cohort included a few men and two women between 18 and 49 years of age. Each donor's leukapheresis produced roughly between roughly 0.85 and 9.5 billion PBMCs. Per donor, three plates each were used for CD4 naive and CD4 memory, two for CD8 naive, and one for CD8 memory. The study deeply sequenced blood TCR repertoires of five healthy adults to estimate repertoire size and the extent of clonotype sharing between individuals. Libraries were prepared and TCR repertoires were sequenced by different laboratories using diverse techniques, in order to increase sequencing depth and limit assay-specific biases. Overall study outcomes, separate from this receptor: Sampling was restricted to blood, and TCR repertoires in tissue are likely to differ from TCR repertoires in blood. Because the study included only a small number of donors, the genetic and exposure-history diversity represented was limited. When four donors were compared, the shared fraction of clonotypes was approximately 5% for naive CD4, about 4% for naive CD8, more than 2% for memory CD4, and roughly 0.4% for memory CD8. Naive subsets generally had larger estimated clonotype richness than memory subsets. Based on pairwise subsampling, the degree of clonotype sharing among donors was expected to be affected by sequencing depth. Even with the large sequencing depth, rarefaction of the sorted-subset datasets indicated that sequencing was incomplete. Compared with non-shared clonotypes, clonotypes shared by all four sorted-subset donors had higher generation probabilities.

The donors were healthy, HIV-negative adults who had no recently reported acute infections or vaccinations. Only Caucasian adults living in Nashville, Tennessee, USA were represented among the donors. Magnetic negative selection was used to enrich CD4+ T cells, after which naive cells were positively selected on CD45RA and the negative fraction became the memory subset. Blood was obtained by leukapheresis, after which PBMCs were separated by Ficoll-Histopaque density gradient centrifugation and cryopreserved in liquid nitrogen vapor phase. Analytical flow cytometry was used to check the purity and quantity of every magnetically sorted T cell population. Each sorted fraction had its genomic DNA isolated and then quantified by UV absorbance on a Nanodrop 2000c. A word on this clone: Its antigen is unknown. The input lacks base qualities; no much larger clone sits a single base away.

V is pared back by 7 bases and J by 0 bases, with 15 bases lying between the germline termini. CDR1 is given as SNHLY and CDR2 as FYNNEI, both from the germline V gene. Counted from cysteine to phenylalanine, this CDR3 has 16 amino acids. Just the 48-base CDR3 DNA is kept, in frame starting at base 1. Using the deep immunoSEQ assay, TCR CDR3 regions were amplified from genomic DNA by multiplex PCR. Extracted genomic DNA from each cell subset was spread evenly across all wells of several immunoSEQ 96-well plates, with each plate serving as a replicate. For sorted subsets, about 200 ng genomic DNA, equal to 30,000 or so T cell genomes, was loaded into each replicate PCR. The purified libraries were quantified using a Qubit 3.0 fluorometer, sized with a Bioanalyzer 2100, and then quantified again using the KAPA Library Quantification kit. Each immunoSEQ 96-well plate was sequenced on its own single-read 150-cycle Illumina NextSeq 550 flow cell. Turning to the authors' computational methods: Because only junctional sequences without quality scores were contained in the immunoSEQ output, filtering matching that applied to full-length reads could not be performed. Sequences were annotated with PyIR, a Python wrapper for IgBLAST v1.9, using IMGT germline references to assign V/J genes and CDR3. Any read was removed if the V/J assignment was weak (E-value above 1e-6), the CDR3 was missing, or the read contained stop codons, out-of-frame junctions, or ambiguous translated residues. A V3J clonotype was defined by an identical inferred V gene, J gene, and CDR3 amino acid sequence. Percentage overlap between repertoires was computed as shared unique clonotypes divided by the size of the smaller repertoire. RTK rarefaction, the Chao1 estimator, and Recon v2.1 estimates of unobserved clonotypes were used to assess repertoire richness. For all TCRbeta clonotypes obtained by the gDNA method from a handful of donors, generation probabilities were computed with OLGA. The table was pulled from immuneACCESS by TCRdb, which kept in-frame rearrangements only. Such tables lose some clones; where checked, under half of the loss comes from unresolved V genes, and the rest has no known cause. V, J and clone size were drawn from that table, and D and trimming were deduced from the DNA. This sample lists approximately 2.4 million clones; approximately 95% were detected once. The ten largest clones take up around 0.13% of the sample.

This sequence originates from a man between 18 and 29 years old in good health. The specimen was naive CD4+ T cells sorted from blood. The label giving this sample's cell subset or site can be read as: CD45RA+ positively selected. The sequence is built from TRBV2 and TRBJ2-2, with the D call perhaps TRBD1 or TRBD2, each one matching 6 bases. CDR3 protein: CASTGEGGPNTGELFF. The sequenced DNA: TGTGCCAGCACCGGAGAAGGGGGGCCGAACACCGGGGAGCTGTTTTTT.